This T cell receptor (beta chain) was sequenced in a study of PD-1 blockade in classical Hodgkin lymphoma. This CDR3 region has 12 residues. Germline CDR1 and CDR2: SGHTA and FQGNSA. Trimming removed 7 bases from V and 2 bases from J, with 9 bases in between. Method: immunoSEQ multiplex PCR; TCRdb's copy keeps in-frame clones and lacks some. In the table there are approximately 8,400 clones, roughly 90% of which are singletons. Every single patient, without exception, relapsed after autologous stem cell transplantation, and brentuximab vedotin exposure varied. Starting with thawed PBMCs, CD4+ T cells were purified by magnetic negative selection.

The chain has TRBV7-2 and TRBJ2-7, with D possibly matching TRBD1 (5 bases). The sequencing used CD4+ T cells from blood, collected at baseline. The TCR originated in a human donor with classical Hodgkin lymphoma. The CDR3 DNA follows: TGTGCCAGCACAACAGGAACCTACGAGCAGTACTTC. It is translated as CASTTGTYEQYF.